This T cell receptor (beta chain) derives from a study of cytomegalovirus exposure and HLA in healthy donors. The PCR ran on 60 Vbeta and 13 Jbeta primers. Assay used: immunoSEQ multiplex PCR; TCRdb lists only in-frame clones, some missing. The table records under 250,000 clones, approximately 80% of them present only once. The study, taken as a whole, reports: A highly shared variant cluster was judged a likely technical artifact. TCR association rates varied by HLA locus in a later analysis, with DRB1 highest and HLA-C lowest.

The CDR3 is 16 amino acids. V lost 0 bases to trimming and J lost 4 bases; unmatched junction nucleotides: 6. Germline V lookup: CDR1 LGHNA, CDR2 YNFKEQ. This clone was seen only once. Its antigen is undetermined. The chain joins TRBV4-2 to TRBJ2-1, with 7 bases aligning to TRBD2. The source is a woman aged 55-70 years in good health and CMV-seropositive. Sequencing was done on a sample of PBMCs. CDR3 sequence: CASSQDGAGEYNEQFF. CDR3 in DNA: TGTGCCAGCAGCCAAGATGGGGCGGGAGAGTACAATGAGCAGTTCTTC.